Listed below are T cell receptor beta chains from one sample, sequenced in a study of regulatory T cells in long-lasting Graves disease. TCRdb re-analysed the multiplex PCR reads in MiXCR, keeping a single row per CDR3 protein. The sample consists of approximately 400,000 distinct CDR3 sequences, around a quarter of them appearing once. The specimen comprised peripheral blood mononuclear cells (PBMCs), sampled when the disease was refractory, from a patient treated with antithyroid drugs. The receptors shown here come from a female donor with Graves disease. Each CDR3 is given with its conserved first and last residue. A D gene is named only where the DNA matches it firmly. Size values are once, few and many counts, or a class for expanded clones, and some rows have none.

v_gene: TRBV3-1
d_gene: NA
abundance: many
j_gene: TRBJ2-2
CDR3aa: CASSHHGGNTGELFF
CDR3nt: TGTGCCAGCAGCCACCACGGAGGGAACACCGGGGAGCTGTTTTTT

v_gene: TRBV6-2/TRBV6-3
d_gene: TRBD2
abundance: many
j_gene: TRBJ2-1
CDR3aa: CASSYSGTSMSNEQFF
CDR3nt: TGTGCCAGCAGTTACTCGGGGACTAGCATGAGCAATGAGCAGTTCTTC

v_gene: TRBV11-2
d_gene: TRBD1
abundance: NA
j_gene: TRBJ2-3
CDR3aa: CASSQTRGLTDTQYF
CDR3nt: TGTGCCAGCAGCCAGACCAGGGGGCTCACAGATACGCAGTATTTT

v_gene: TRBV3-1
d_gene: NA
abundance: NA
j_gene: TRBJ1-2
CDR3aa: CASSPRPGGPGGYTF
CDR3nt: TGTGCCAGCAGCCCTCGTCCGGGGGGTCCTGGAGGCTACACCTTC

v_gene: TRBV24-1
d_gene: NA
abundance: NA
j_gene: TRBJ2-3
CDR3aa: CATSDLLEDTQYF
CDR3nt: TGTGCCACCAGTGATTTACTAGAAGATACGCAGTATTTT

v_gene: TRBV15
d_gene: NA
abundance: NA
j_gene: TRBJ2-2
CDR3aa: CATSRAGASVEYANTGELFF
CDR3nt: TGTGCCACCAGCAGAGCGGGGGCGAGTGTGGAATACGCGAACACCGGGGAGCTGTTTTTT

v_gene: TRBV5-1
d_gene: TRBD1
abundance: NA
j_gene: TRBJ2-5
CDR3aa: CASSLGPGQQETQYF
CDR3nt: TGCGCCAGCAGCTTGGGCCCGGGACAGCAAGAGACCCAGTACTTC

v_gene: TRBV6-2/TRBV6-3
d_gene: NA
abundance: few
j_gene: TRBJ1-1
CDR3aa: CASSYSSVRGVGTEAFF
CDR3nt: TGTGCCAGCAGTTACTCGTCCGTGAGGGGGGTGGGCACTGAAGCTTTCTTT

v_gene: TRBV7-3
d_gene: NA
abundance: many
j_gene: TRBJ2-7
CDR3aa: CASSLRRGYEQYF
CDR3nt: TGTGCCAGCAGCTTAAGGCGGGGCTACGAGCAGTACTTC

v_gene: TRBV28
d_gene: NA
abundance: NA
j_gene: TRBJ2-3
CDR3aa: CASSPEGWDTQYF
CDR3nt: TGTGCCAGCAGTCCGGAAGGGTGGGATACGCAGTATTTT

v_gene: TRBV6-5
d_gene: NA
abundance: many
j_gene: TRBJ2-7
CDR3aa: CASSYSPSRPSEQYF
CDR3nt: TGTGCCAGCAGTTACTCGCCCAGTAGACCCTCCGAGCAGTACTTC

v_gene: TRBV20-1
d_gene: NA
abundance: few
j_gene: TRBJ1-1
CDR3aa: CSADGPATEAFF
CDR3nt: TGCAGTGCCGACGGCCCCGCGACTGAAGCTTTCTTT

v_gene: TRBV28
d_gene: NA
abundance: NA
j_gene: TRBJ2-3
CDR3aa: CASGWGRLDGTDTQYF
CDR3nt: TGTGCCAGCGGGTGGGGCAGACTGGACGGCACAGATACGCAGTATTTT

v_gene: TRBV30
d_gene: TRBD1
abundance: many
j_gene: TRBJ1-1
CDR3aa: CAFGTARTEAFF
CDR3nt: TGTGCCTTCGGGACAGCGCGCACTGAAGCTTTCTTT